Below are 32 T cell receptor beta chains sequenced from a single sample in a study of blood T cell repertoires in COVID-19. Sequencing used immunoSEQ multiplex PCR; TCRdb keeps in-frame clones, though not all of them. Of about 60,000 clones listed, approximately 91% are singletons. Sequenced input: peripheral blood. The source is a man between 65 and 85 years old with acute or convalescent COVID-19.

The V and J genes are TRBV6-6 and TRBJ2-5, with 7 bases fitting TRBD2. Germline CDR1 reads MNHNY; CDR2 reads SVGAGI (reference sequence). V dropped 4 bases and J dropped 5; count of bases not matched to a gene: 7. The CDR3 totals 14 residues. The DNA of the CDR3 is TGTGCCAGCAGTTCGACTAGCAATCGGGAGACCCAGTACTTC. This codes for CASSSTSNRETQYF.

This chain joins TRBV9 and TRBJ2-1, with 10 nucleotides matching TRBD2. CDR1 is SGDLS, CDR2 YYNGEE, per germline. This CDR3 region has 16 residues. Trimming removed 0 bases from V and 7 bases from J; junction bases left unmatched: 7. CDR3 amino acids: CASSVGGASGGNEQFF. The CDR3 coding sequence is TGTGCCAGCAGCGTAGGCGGGGCTAGCGGGGGTAATGAGCAGTTCTTC.

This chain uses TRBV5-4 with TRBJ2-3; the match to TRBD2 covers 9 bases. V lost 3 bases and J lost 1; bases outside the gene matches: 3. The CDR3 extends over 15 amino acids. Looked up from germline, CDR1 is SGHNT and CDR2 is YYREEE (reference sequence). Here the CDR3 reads CASSSKRGGTDTQYF. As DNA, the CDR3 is TGTGCCAGCAGCTCCAAGCGGGGGGGCACAGATACGCAGTATTTT.

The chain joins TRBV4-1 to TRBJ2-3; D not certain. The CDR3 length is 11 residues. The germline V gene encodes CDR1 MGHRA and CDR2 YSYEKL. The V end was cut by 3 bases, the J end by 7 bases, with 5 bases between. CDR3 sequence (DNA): TGCGCCAGCAGCCAGGCAAATACGCAGTATTTT. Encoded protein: CASSQANTQYF.

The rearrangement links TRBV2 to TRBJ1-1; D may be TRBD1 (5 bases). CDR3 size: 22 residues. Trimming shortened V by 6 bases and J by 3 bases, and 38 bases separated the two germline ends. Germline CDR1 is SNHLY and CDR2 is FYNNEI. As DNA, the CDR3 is TGTGCCAGCAGGGTCAATGGGGTCCCGGGACTTTTCTGGAGGTCGTACGACACTGAAGCTTTCTTT. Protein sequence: CASRVNGVPGLFWRSYDTEAFF. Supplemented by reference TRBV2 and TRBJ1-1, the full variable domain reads EPEVTQTPSHQVTQMGQEVILRCVPISNHLYFYWYRQILGQKVEFLVSFYNNEISEKSEIFDDQFSVERPDGSNFTLKIRSTKLEDSAMYFCASRVNGVPGLFWRSYDTEAFFGQGTRLTVV.

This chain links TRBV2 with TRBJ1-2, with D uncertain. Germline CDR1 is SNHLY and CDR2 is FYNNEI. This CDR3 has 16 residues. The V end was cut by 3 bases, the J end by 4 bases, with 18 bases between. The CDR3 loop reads CASSDPIDTSRYGYTF. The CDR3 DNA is TGTGCCAGCAGTGACCCAATAGACACATCGCGCTATGGCTACACCTTC.

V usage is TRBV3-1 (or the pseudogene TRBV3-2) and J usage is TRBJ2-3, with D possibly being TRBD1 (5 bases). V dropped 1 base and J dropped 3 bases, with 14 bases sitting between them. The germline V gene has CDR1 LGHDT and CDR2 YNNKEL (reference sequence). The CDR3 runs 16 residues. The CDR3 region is CASSQGGYPRTDTQYF. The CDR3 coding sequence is TGTGCCAGCAGCCAAGGGGGCTACCCCAGGACAGATACGCAGTATTTT.

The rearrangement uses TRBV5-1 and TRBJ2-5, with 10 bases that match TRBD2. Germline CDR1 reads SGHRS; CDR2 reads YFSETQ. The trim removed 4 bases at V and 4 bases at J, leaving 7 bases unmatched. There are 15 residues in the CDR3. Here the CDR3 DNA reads TGCGCCAGCAGCGTTACTAGCGGGGAGAGAGAGACCCAGTACTTC. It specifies CASSVTSGERETQYF.

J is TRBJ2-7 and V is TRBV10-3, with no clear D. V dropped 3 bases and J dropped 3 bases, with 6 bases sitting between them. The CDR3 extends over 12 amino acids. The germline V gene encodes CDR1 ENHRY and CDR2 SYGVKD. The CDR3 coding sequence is TGTGCCATCAGTGACAACAGCTACGAGCAGTACTTC. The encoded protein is CAISDNSYEQYF.

Here the CDR3 DNA reads TGTGCCACCAGTGATTCAAGACAGGCTCGCGGCTACACCTTC. This translates into CATSDSRQARGYTF. The chain is built from TRBV24-1 and TRBJ1-2; tentatively, D is TRBD1 (6 bases). Trimming took off 2 bases at V and 8 bases at J, with 14 bases between the two ends. There are 14 residues in the CDR3. From germline, CDR1 is KGHDR and CDR2 SFDVKD.

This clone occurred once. CDR3 loop: CASIETGVVAEAFF. CDR3 nucleotides: TGTGCCAGCATTGAGACAGGGGTTGTTGCTGAAGCTTTCTTT. V usage is TRBV5-6 and J usage is TRBJ1-1, with 8 bases identical to TRBD1. Germline V gene lookup returns CDR1 SGHDT and CDR2 YYEEEE. This CDR3 has 14 residues. With 6 bases clipped from V and 6 bases from J, the junction kept 10 bases outside the gene matches.

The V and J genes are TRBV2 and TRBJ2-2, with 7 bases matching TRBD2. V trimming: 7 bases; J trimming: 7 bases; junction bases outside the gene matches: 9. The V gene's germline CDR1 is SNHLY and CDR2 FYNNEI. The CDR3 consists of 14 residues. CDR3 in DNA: TGTGCCAGCAAGGCGGGGGAGTCGGTCGGGGAGCTGTTTTTT. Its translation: CASKAGESVGELFF.

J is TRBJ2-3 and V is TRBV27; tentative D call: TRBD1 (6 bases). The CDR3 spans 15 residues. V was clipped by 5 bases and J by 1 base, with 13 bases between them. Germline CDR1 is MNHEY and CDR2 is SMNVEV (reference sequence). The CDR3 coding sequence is TGTGCCAGCAGTCCACGGGCAGGGGGCACAGATACGCAGTATTTT. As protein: CASSPRAGGTDTQYF.

For the CDR3, the DNA is TGTGCCAGCAGTTTACGGACAGACTATGGCTACACCTTC. Its translation is CASSLRTDYGYTF. This rearrangement joins TRBV28 to TRBJ1-2; a weak D match, TRBD1 (6 bases). The germline gives CDR1 MDHEN, CDR2 SYDVKM. The CDR3 runs 13 residues. Trimming removed 2 bases from V and 3 bases from J, with 7 bases in between.

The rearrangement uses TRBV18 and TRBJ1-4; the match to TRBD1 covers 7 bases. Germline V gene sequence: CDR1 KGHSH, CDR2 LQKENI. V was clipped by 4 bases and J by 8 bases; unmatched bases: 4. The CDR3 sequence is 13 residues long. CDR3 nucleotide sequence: TGTGCCAGCTCACGAGGGGGCCAAGAAAAACTGTTTTTT. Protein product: CASSRGGQEKLFF.

Written as DNA, the CDR3 is TGCGCCAGCCAGGCGGGGGACAGGCAACACCAGCAGTACTTC. The encoded protein is CASQAGDRQHQQYF. The rearrangement joins TRBV5-1 to TRBJ2-7, with a tentative D call TRBD1 (8 bases). Germline CDR1 and CDR2: SGHRS and YFSETQ. CDR3 length: 14 residues. V lost 7 bases, J lost 8 bases, and 22 bases lay in between.

DNA of the CDR3: TGTGCCAGTAGTATTTCAGGTGTCAGTAGCAATCAGCCCCAGCATTTT. It codes for CASSISGVSSNQPQHF. The chain couples TRBV19 to TRBJ1-5; no clear D. The CDR3 sequence is 16 residues long. Germline loops: CDR1 LNHDA, CDR2 SQIVND (reference sequence). V was pared by 3 bases and J by 0 bases, with 12 bases between.

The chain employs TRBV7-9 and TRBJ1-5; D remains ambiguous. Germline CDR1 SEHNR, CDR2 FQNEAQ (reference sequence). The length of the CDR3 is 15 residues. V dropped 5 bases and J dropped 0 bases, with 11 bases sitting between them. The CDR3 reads CASSHGPGSNQPQHF. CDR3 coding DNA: TGTGCCAGCAGCCATGGCCCGGGTAGCAATCAGCCCCAGCATTTT.

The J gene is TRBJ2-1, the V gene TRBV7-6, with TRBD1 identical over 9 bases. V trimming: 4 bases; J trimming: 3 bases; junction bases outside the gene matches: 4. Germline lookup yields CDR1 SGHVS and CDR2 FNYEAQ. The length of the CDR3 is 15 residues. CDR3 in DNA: TGTGCCAGCAGCTCCGGGACAGGGAACTACAATGAGCAGTTCTTC. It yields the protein CASSSGTGNYNEQFF.

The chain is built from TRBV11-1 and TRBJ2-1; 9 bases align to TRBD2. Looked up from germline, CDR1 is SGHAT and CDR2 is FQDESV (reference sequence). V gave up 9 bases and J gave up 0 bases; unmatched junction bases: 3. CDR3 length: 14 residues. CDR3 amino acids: CASRAGGSYNEQFF. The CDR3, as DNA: TGTGCCAGTCGAGCGGGGGGCTCCTACAATGAGCAGTTCTTC.

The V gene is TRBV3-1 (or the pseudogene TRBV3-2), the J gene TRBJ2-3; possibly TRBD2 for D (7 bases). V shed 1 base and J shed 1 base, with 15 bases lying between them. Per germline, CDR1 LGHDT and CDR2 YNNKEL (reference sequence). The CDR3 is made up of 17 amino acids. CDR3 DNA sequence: TGTGCCAGCAGCCAAGGGATAAGGGAGGGGGGCACAGATACGCAGTATTTT. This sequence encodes CASSQGIREGGTDTQYF.

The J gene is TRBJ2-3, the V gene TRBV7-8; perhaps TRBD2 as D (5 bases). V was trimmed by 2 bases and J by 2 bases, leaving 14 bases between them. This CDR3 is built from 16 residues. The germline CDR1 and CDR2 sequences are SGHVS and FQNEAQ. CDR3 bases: TGTGCCAGCAGCTTATCTGGGGAGCGGTTCACAGATACGCAGTATTTT. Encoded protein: CASSLSGERFTDTQYF.

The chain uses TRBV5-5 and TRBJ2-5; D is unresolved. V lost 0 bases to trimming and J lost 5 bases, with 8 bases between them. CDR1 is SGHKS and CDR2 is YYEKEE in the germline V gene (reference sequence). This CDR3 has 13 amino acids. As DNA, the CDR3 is TGTGCCAGCAGCTTGGTATCAGTCGAGACCCAGTACTTC. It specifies CASSLVSVETQYF. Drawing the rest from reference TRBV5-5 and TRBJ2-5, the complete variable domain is DAGVTQSPTHLIKTRGQQVTLRCSPISGHKSVSWYQQVLGQGPQFIFQYYEKEERGRGNFPDRFSARQFPNYSSELNVNALLLGDSALYLCASSLVSVETQYFGPGTRLLVL.

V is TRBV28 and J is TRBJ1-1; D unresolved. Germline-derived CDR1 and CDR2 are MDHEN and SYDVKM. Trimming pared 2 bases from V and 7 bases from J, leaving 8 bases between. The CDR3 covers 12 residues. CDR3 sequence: CASSLIINEAFF. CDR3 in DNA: TGTGCCAGCAGTTTAATAATAAATGAAGCTTTCTTT.

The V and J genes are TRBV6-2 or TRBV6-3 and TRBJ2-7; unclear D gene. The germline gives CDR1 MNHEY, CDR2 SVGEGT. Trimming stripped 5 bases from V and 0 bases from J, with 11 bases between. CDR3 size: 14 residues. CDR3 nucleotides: TGTGCCAGCAGTCGAGGTCCTAGCTCCTACGAGCAGTACTTC. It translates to CASSRGPSSYEQYF.

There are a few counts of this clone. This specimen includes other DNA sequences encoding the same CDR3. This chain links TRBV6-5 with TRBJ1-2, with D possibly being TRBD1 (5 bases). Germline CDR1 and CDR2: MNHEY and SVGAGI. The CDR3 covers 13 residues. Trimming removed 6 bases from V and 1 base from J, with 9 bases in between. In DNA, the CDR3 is TGTGCCAGCAGACTGACAGTTAACTATGGCTACACCTTC. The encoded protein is CASRLTVNYGYTF.

The CDR3 DNA sequence: TGTGCCAGCAGCTTAGACCCTCCCAGCGGGACAGGGGCTGACTATGGCTACACCTTC. Its protein product is CASSLDPPSGTGADYGYTF. This chain joins TRBV7-9 and TRBJ1-2; TRBD1 matches at 10 bases. The CDR3 length is 19 residues. With V trimmed by 1 base and J by 3 bases, 14 bases remained unmatched. Per germline, CDR1 SEHNR and CDR2 FQNEAQ (reference sequence).

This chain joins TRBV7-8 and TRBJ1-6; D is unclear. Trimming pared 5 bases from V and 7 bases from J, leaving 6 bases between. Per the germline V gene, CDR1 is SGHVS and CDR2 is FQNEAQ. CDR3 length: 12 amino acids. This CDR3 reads CASSLLNSPLHF. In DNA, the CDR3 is TGTGCCAGCAGCCTCCTCAATTCACCCCTCCACTTT. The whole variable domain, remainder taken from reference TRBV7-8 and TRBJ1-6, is GAGVSQSPRYKVAKRGQDVALRCDPISGHVSLFWYQQALGQGPEFLTYFQNEAQLDKSGLPSDRFFAERPEGSVSTLKIQRTQQEDSAVYLCASSLLNSPLHFGNGTRLTVT.

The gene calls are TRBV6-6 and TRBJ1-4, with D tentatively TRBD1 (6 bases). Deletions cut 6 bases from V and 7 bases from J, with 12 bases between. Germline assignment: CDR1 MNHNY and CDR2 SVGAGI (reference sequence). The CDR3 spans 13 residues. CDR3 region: CASSPPTGEKLFF. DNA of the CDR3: TGTGCCAGCAGCCCTCCGACAGGTGAAAAACTGTTTTTT.

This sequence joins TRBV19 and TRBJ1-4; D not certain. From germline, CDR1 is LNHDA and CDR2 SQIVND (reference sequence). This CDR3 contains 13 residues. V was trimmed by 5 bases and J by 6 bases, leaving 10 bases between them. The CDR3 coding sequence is TGTGCCAGTAGTCACGGGTGGTATGAAAAACTGTTTTTT. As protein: CASSHGWYEKLFF.

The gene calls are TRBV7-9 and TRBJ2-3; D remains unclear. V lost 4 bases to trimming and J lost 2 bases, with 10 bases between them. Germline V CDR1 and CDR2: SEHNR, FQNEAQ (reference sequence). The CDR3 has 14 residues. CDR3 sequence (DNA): TGTGCCAGCAGCTACCTCCGGGTCACAGATACGCAGTATTTT. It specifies CASSYLRVTDTQYF.

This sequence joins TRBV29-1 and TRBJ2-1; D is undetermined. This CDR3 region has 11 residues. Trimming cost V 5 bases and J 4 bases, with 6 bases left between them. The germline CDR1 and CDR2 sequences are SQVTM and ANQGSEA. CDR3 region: CSVWQYNEQFF. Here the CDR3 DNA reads TGCAGCGTTTGGCAGTACAATGAGCAGTTCTTC.